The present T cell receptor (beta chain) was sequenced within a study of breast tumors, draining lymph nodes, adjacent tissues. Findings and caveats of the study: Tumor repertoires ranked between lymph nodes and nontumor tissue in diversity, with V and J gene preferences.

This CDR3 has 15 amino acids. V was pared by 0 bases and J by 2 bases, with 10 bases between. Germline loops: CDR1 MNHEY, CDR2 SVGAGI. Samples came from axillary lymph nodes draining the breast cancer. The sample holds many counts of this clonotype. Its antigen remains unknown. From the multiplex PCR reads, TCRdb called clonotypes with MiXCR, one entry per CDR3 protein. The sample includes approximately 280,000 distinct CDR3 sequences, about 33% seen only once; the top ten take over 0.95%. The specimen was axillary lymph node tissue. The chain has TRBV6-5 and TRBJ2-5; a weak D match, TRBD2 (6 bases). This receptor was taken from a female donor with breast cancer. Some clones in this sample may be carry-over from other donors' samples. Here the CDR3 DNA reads TGTGCCAGCAGTTACTCGTCGGGGGAACAAGAGACCCAGTACTTC. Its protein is CASSYSSGEQETQYF.